This entry lists 25 T cell receptor beta chains sequenced from one sample in a study of T-cell reconstitution after alpha-beta-depleted transplantation in children. Unique molecular identifiers were incorporated into the prepared TCRbeta library. In TCRdb, the PCR reads were re-called with MiXCR into one record per CDR3 protein. The table includes 500,000 or so distinct CDR3 sequences, 30% to 35% detected once. The input for sequencing was PBMCs from the stem cell graft donor, taken from the stem cell graft. These receptors were collected from a human donor who donated a stem cell graft to a child with aplastic anemia.

This clonotype has more than one count but fewer than ten. The chain combines TRBV20-1 with TRBJ2-1; TRBD2 matches at 9 bases. Trimming cost V 0 bases and J 5 bases; bases outside gene matches: 8. Germline assignment: CDR1 DFQATT and CDR2 SNEGSKA (reference sequence). The CDR3 length is 16 residues. DNA for the CDR3: TGCAGTGCTAGAGATCTCAGCGGGAGGCTACACAATGAGCAGTTCTTC. Its protein product is CSARDLSGRLHNEQFF.

The chain joins TRBV5-1 to TRBJ2-3; D unclear. The ends were cut back, 0 bases at V and 5 bases at J, with 7 bases in the middle. This CDR3 has 13 amino acids. The germline CDR1 and CDR2 sequences are SGHRS and YFSETQ. The CDR3 loop is CASSLVIGDTQYF. The CDR3, as DNA: TGCGCCAGCAGCTTGGTCATAGGAGATACGCAGTATTTT. Together with reference TRBV5-1 and TRBJ2-3, the CDR3 gives the full variable domain: KAGVTQTPRYLIKTRGQQVTLSCSPISGHRSVSWYQQTPGQGLQFLFEYFSETQRNKGNFPGRFSGRQFSNSRSEMNVSTLELGDSALYLCASSLVIGDTQYFGPGTRLTVL.

This clonotype was counted only a few times. The chain recombines TRBV7-2 with TRBJ2-7; 7 nucleotides align to TRBD2. Looked up from germline, CDR1 is SGHTA and CDR2 is FQGNSA. Trimming took 2 bases from V and 6 from J; bases not matched to a gene: 4. The CDR3 is made up of 13 amino acids. This chain's CDR3 is CASSLIPGGEQYF. CDR3 bases: TGTGCCAGCAGCTTAATTCCGGGGGGCGAGCAGTACTTC. Variable domain in full (rest from reference TRBV7-2 and TRBJ2-7): GAGVSQSPSNKVTEKGKDVELRCDPISGHTALYWYRQSLGQGLEFLIYFQGNSAPDKSGLPSDRFSAERTGGSVSTLTIQRTQQEDSAVYLCASSLIPGGEQYFGPGTRLTVT.

This clonotype was picked up many times. V gene TRBV12-3 or TRBV12-4 combines with J gene TRBJ2-5, with no clear D. Trimming left V 6 bases short and J 3 bases short, with 5 bases between. CDR3 length: 11 amino acids. CDR3 amino acids: CASSQKETQYF. CDR3 sequence (DNA): TGTGCCAGCAGCCAAAAAGAGACCCAGTACTTC.

The chain carries TRBV5-4 and TRBJ1-1; the D gene is possibly TRBD1 (6 bases). Trimming stripped 3 bases from V and 0 bases from J, with 9 bases between. Germline-derived CDR1 and CDR2 are SGHNT and YYREEE (reference sequence). The CDR3 sequence is 14 residues long. CDR3 sequence: CASSSDSLNTEAFF. The CDR3 region has the DNA TGTGCCAGCAGCTCGGACAGCTTGAACACTGAAGCTTTCTTT.

This clonotype was seen only a few times. The chain uses TRBV20-1 and TRBJ2-3, with a tentative D call TRBD1 (6 bases). The germline CDR1 and CDR2 sequences are DFQATT and SNEGSKA (reference sequence). V was cut by 1 base and J by 2 bases, with 13 bases left in between. The CDR3 extends over 15 amino acids. The DNA for the CDR3 is TGCAGTGCTAGAGTGACAGGAGAGCCCACAGATACGCAGTATTTT. Protein sequence: CSARVTGEPTDTQYF.

This clonotype has more than one count but fewer than ten. This chain links TRBV7-9 with TRBJ2-5; 7 nucleotides line up with TRBD1. Per germline, CDR1 SEHNR and CDR2 FQNEAQ (reference sequence). This CDR3 is 12 amino acids long. J gave up 5 bases and V 6 bases, and 3 bases lay outside the gene matches. CDR3 amino acids: CASRGTVETQYF. The DNA for the CDR3 is TGTGCCAGCAGGGGGACAGTTGAGACCCAGTACTTC.

The chain carries TRBV12-3 or TRBV12-4 and TRBJ2-7; 11 nucleotides agree with TRBD1. The ends lost 4 bases at V and 5 bases at J; junction bases unmatched: 4. This CDR3 has 14 residues. CDR3 loop: CASSWDRGYNEQYF. The CDR3 DNA reads as TGTGCCAGCAGTTGGGACAGGGGGTATAACGAGCAGTACTTC.

V gene TRBV5-4 combines with J gene TRBJ1-1; 10 bases are a match to TRBD1. The V gene's germline CDR1 is SGHNT and CDR2 YYREEE (reference sequence). The junction had 12 bases not matched to a gene; V was cut back by 4 bases and J by 6 bases. The CDR3 consists of 16 residues. For the CDR3, the DNA is TGTGCCAGCAGCCCCGGGACAGGGGTGGTTCACGCTGAAGCTTTCTTT. Protein sequence: CASSPGTGVVHAEAFF.

The chain has TRBV18 and TRBJ1-1, with D unclear. V lost 6 bases and J 3 bases, leaving 14 bases between the germline ends. The CDR3 has 14 residues. In germline, CDR1 is KGHSH, CDR2 LQKENI. As DNA, the CDR3 is TGTGCCAGCTCTCTAACAGTAATGGACACTGAAGCTTTCTTT. This translates into CASSLTVMDTEAFF.

The chain uses TRBV20-1 and TRBJ2-1; no definite D call. Deletions cut 0 bases from V and 7 bases from J, with 16 bases between. The CDR3 spans 15 residues. The V gene's germline CDR1 is DFQATT and CDR2 SNEGSKA (reference sequence). Written as DNA, the CDR3 is TGCAGTGCTAGAGATCGGGTAGGGCCAGCAAATGAGCAGTTCTTC. Residues: CSARDRVGPANEQFF.

This rearrangement joins TRBV5-6 to TRBJ2-3; D unclear. Per germline, CDR1 SGHDT and CDR2 YYEEEE. CDR3 size: 14 residues. The V and J ends lost 2 bases and 0 bases respectively, with 7 bases between them. The CDR3 here is CASSLIPSTDTQYF. In DNA form, the CDR3 reads TGTGCCAGCAGCTTAATTCCTAGCACAGATACGCAGTATTTT.

This chain connects TRBV29-1 to TRBJ2-2; D unclear. V lost 4 bases, J lost 4 bases, and 7 bases lay in between. The length of the CDR3 is 12 residues. The germline CDR1 and CDR2 sequences are SQVTM and ANQGSEA. The CDR3 DNA sequence: TGCAGCGTTGCCAGAGCCACCGGGGAGCTGTTTTTT. Translation: CSVARATGELFF.

This sequence joins TRBV29-1 and TRBJ1-1; TRBD1 might be the D (5 bases). V was clipped by 5 bases and J by 5 bases, with 12 bases between them. CDR1 and CDR2 (germline): SQVTM, ANQGSEA. This CDR3 is 12 amino acids long. The CDR3 DNA reads TGCAGCGTTTATAAGGGGAATACTGAAGCTTTCTTT. It specifies CSVYKGNTEAFF.

This clonotype was seen only a few times. The chain combines TRBV12-3 or TRBV12-4 with TRBJ2-3; D remains ambiguous. The CDR3 covers 15 residues. V was shortened by 5 bases and J by 2 bases, with 14 bases between the two germline ends. CDR3 nucleotide sequence: TGTGCCAGCAGTCCAAGCCCCGCATCCACAGATACGCAGTATTTT. Its translation: CASSPSPASTDTQYF.

This clonotype was seen a few times. The rearrangement joins TRBV20-1 to TRBJ2-6; tentative D call: TRBD1 (5 bases). This CDR3 spans 16 amino acids. V lost 3 bases and J lost 0, with 12 bases in between. CDR1 is DFQATT, CDR2 SNEGSKA, per germline (reference sequence). The CDR3 region is CSASRQGFSGANVLTF. The DNA for the CDR3 is TGCAGTGCTAGTAGGCAGGGTTTCTCTGGGGCCAACGTCCTGACTTTC.

This clonotype was found a few times. This chain uses TRBV6-2 or TRBV6-3 with TRBJ1-5; D unclear. V shed 2 bases and J shed 3 bases, with 5 bases lying between them. Germline V gene sequence: CDR1 MNHEY, CDR2 SVGEGT. The CDR3 runs 13 residues. Here the CDR3 reads CASSYAFNQPQHF. The CDR3 DNA is TGTGCCAGCAGTTACGCCTTCAATCAGCCCCAGCATTTT.

The V and J genes are TRBV30 and TRBJ2-1; TRBD2 aligns across 8 bases. Germline-derived CDR1 and CDR2 are GTSNPN and SVGIG (reference sequence). The ends lost 5 bases at V and 0 bases at J; junction bases unmatched: 3. CDR3 length: 14 amino acids. Here the CDR3 DNA reads TGTGCCTGGTCCGCGGGAGGCTCCTACAATGAGCAGTTCTTC. It yields the protein CAWSAGGSYNEQFF.

This chain joins TRBV7-2 and TRBJ2-1; D call uncertain. V lost 0 bases and J lost 7, with 7 bases in between. Looked up from germline, CDR1 is SGHTA and CDR2 is FQGNSA. This CDR3 is built from 13 residues. Written as DNA, the CDR3 is TGTGCCAGCAGCTTAGCGAGGATGAATGAGCAGTTCTTC. Translation gives CASSLARMNEQFF.

The chain combines TRBV6-2 or TRBV6-3 with TRBJ1-5; D is possibly TRBD1 (6 bases). V lost 6 bases, J lost 7 bases, and 13 bases lay in between. The germline gives CDR1 MNHEY, CDR2 SVGEGT. CDR3 length: 13 residues. The CDR3 DNA reads as TGTGCCAGCAGGCAGGGGCTTGAGCAGCCCCAGCATTTT. Translation: CASRQGLEQPQHF.

This clonotype was detected a few times. The chain employs TRBV5-5 and TRBJ2-3; 9 nucleotides align to TRBD2. Germline trimming cut 1 base from V and 4 bases from J; bases unmatched to any gene: 4. Germline CDR1 is SGHKS and CDR2 is YYEKEE (reference sequence). CDR3 length: 15 amino acids. The CDR3: CASSLRREGADTQYF. DNA for the CDR3: TGTGCCAGCAGCTTGCGGCGGGAGGGGGCAGATACGCAGTATTTT.

The table lists this clonotype with many counts. The chain recombines TRBV30 with TRBJ2-3; D may be TRBD2 (6 bases). The CDR3 totals 14 residues. The germline V gene encodes CDR1 GTSNPN and CDR2 SVGIG (reference sequence). Trimming cost V 4 bases and J 3 bases, with 14 bases left between them. The CDR3 nucleotides are TGTGCCTGGAATGGCGGGAAGGAGACAGATACGCAGTATTTT. Translated, it gives CAWNGGKETDTQYF.

The chain has TRBV5-1 and TRBJ1-2, with a weak D call TRBD1 (5 bases). Germline V gene lookup returns CDR1 SGHRS and CDR2 YFSETQ. V dropped 0 bases and J dropped 4 bases, with 13 bases sitting between them. The length of the CDR3 is 15 residues. As DNA, the CDR3 is TGCGCCAGCAGCTTGGACCCGGGGCGGACCTATGGCTACACCTTC. It specifies CASSLDPGRTYGYTF.

This rearrangement joins TRBV6-1 to TRBJ1-5; no clear D gene. Germline V gene sequence: CDR1 MNHNS, CDR2 SASEGT. CDR3 length: 17 residues. Trimming pared 6 bases from V and 0 bases from J, leaving 18 bases between. Written as DNA, the CDR3 is TGTGCCAGCAGACCCAACCCAGGATCCTATAGCAATCAGCCCCAGCATTTT. Protein product: CASRPNPGSYSNQPQHF.

The chain is built from TRBV6-1 and TRBJ2-2; D is perhaps TRBD1 or TRBD2 (5 bases each). V was trimmed by 7 bases and J by 7 bases, leaving 19 bases between them. Germline CDR1 and CDR2: MNHNS and SASEGT. This CDR3 region has 15 residues. CDR3 sequence (DNA): TGTGCCAGCACCCTCCAAACACGAGGGGTCGGGGAGCTGTTTTTT. Its protein is CASTLQTRGVGELFF.